What follows are 20 T cell receptor beta chains derived from one specimen sequenced in a study of human T cells and chemical hapten exposure. Noted time point: patch test 3, about 24 weeks after DPC sensitization. Treatment noted: therapeutic diphenylcyclopropenone sensitization with weekly scalp DPC. TCRdb re-derived calls from the RACE reads in MiXCR, one entry per CDR3 protein. The sample consists of some 84,000 distinct CDR3 sequences, 11% of them appearing once. The sequencing used whole blood, collected in connection with sensitization to the hapten diphenylcyclopropenone (DPC). All receptors derive from a woman aged 45 to 65 with alopecia areata. Some clones in this sample may be carry-over from other donors' samples.

This clonotype occurred many times. V is TRBV7-2 and J is TRBJ2-7; possibly TRBD1 for D (6 bases). The CDR3 contains 14 residues. Trimming pared 2 bases from V and 3 bases from J, leaving 11 bases between. CDR1 is SGHTA and CDR2 is FQGNSA in the germline V gene. The CDR3 DNA follows: TGTGCCAGCAGCTTACGACAGGTTGTCTACGAGCAGTACTTC. Encoded protein: CASSLRQVVYEQYF. The complete variable domain, with remaining parts taken from reference TRBV7-2 and TRBJ2-7, reads GAGVSQSPSNKVTEKGKDVELRCDPISGHTALYWYRQSLGQGLEFLIYFQGNSAPDKSGLPSDRFSAERTGGSVSTLTIQRTQQEDSAVYLCASSLRQVVYEQYFGPGTRLTVT.

This clonotype was seen a few times. The DNA for the CDR3 is TGTGCCAGCTCCCTTGGGGCAGGGAACACTGAAGCTTTCTTT. Translating it yields CASSLGAGNTEAFF. V and J are TRBV18 and TRBJ1-1; D may be TRBD1 (5 bases). Germline V lookup: CDR1 KGHSH, CDR2 LQKENI. This CDR3 is built from 14 residues. V was clipped by 6 bases and J by 1 base, with 12 bases between them.

The sample holds many counts of this clonotype. This chain connects TRBV11-2 to TRBJ2-1; 9 bases align to TRBD2. The germline V gene encodes CDR1 SGHAT and CDR2 FQNNGV. Trimming at V came to 1 base and at J to 10 bases, leaving 2 bases not matched to a gene. CDR3 length: 13 residues. CDR3 nucleotide sequence: TGTGCCAGCAGCTTAGCCCTAGCGGGAGAGCAGTTCTTC. It is translated as CASSLALAGEQFF.

This clonotype was counted ten times or more. The chain has TRBV6-6 and TRBJ1-1, with D unresolved. Trimming pared 0 bases from V and 11 bases from J, leaving 10 bases between. CDR3 length equals 12 residues. CDR1 and CDR2 from the germline V gene are MNHNY and SVGAGI (reference sequence). The CDR3 bases are TGTGCCAGCAGTTACTCGAATGGGAGGGCTTTCTTT. Protein product: CASSYSNGRAFF.

CDR3 sequence reads: CASSAPGDTQYF. DNA of the CDR3: TGTGCCAGCAGCGCCCCGGGAGATACGCAGTATTTT. The chain is built from TRBV7-6 and TRBJ2-3; D not certain. The germline V gene encodes CDR1 SGHVS and CDR2 FNYEAQ. The CDR3 contains 12 residues. Trimming pared 5 bases from V and 5 bases from J, leaving 8 bases between.

Concerning this clonotype itself: The junction departs from the called germline gene at one end, perhaps through a read error. The rearrangement uses TRBV7-2 and TRBJ2-1; perhaps TRBD2 as D (6 bases). There are 15 residues in the CDR3. Germline CDR1 is SGHTA and CDR2 is FQGNSA. The CDR3, as DNA: TGTGCCAGCAGCTTAGTTCCGGGAGCGGGCAATAAGCAGTTCTTC. It is translated as CASSLVPGAGNKQFF.

This clonotype was recorded at least ten times. The genes are TRBV6-5 and TRBJ2-5, with 8 bases identical to TRBD1. Germline trimming cut 0 bases from V and 4 bases from J; bases unmatched to any gene: 4. CDR1 is MNHEY, CDR2 SVGAGI, per germline. The CDR3 totals 15 residues. The CDR3 protein is CASSYSRTGIETQYF. As DNA, the CDR3 is TGTGCCAGCAGTTACTCCAGGACAGGGATAGAGACCCAGTACTTC.

At least ten counts were recorded for this clonotype. The V gene is TRBV11-3, the J gene TRBJ2-2, with D possibly matching TRBD2 (5 bases). V shed 3 bases and J shed 3 bases, with 8 bases lying between them. The germline V gene has CDR1 SGHNT and CDR2 YENEEA. The CDR3 is 14 residues long. The CDR3 nucleotides are TGTGCCAGCAGCTTTTTGGGAGACACCGGGGAGCTGTTTTTT. It yields the protein CASSFLGDTGELFF.

This clonotype was recorded many times. The chain is built from TRBV12-3 or TRBV12-4 and TRBJ2-2; D perhaps matches TRBD1 (5 bases). V gave up 4 bases and J gave up 5 bases, with 11 bases separating them. The CDR3 runs to 14 residues. The CDR3: CASSYQGKTGELFF. In nucleotides, the CDR3 is TGTGCCAGCAGTTATCAGGGAAAGACCGGGGAGCTGTTTTTT.

The chain has TRBV6-1 and TRBJ1-2; unclear D gene. V was clipped by 5 bases and J by 0 bases, with 16 bases between them. Germline V gene lookup returns CDR1 MNHNS and CDR2 SASEGT. The CDR3 has 16 amino acids. The CDR3 DNA sequence: TGTGCCAGCAGTTCAAGCGGGCGGGGTTCTAACTATGGCTACACCTTC. Protein: CASSSSGRGSNYGYTF.

Only a few counts were recorded for this clonotype. The chain links TRBV11-2 to TRBJ2-1, with 7 bases fitting TRBD2. In germline, CDR1 is SGHAT, CDR2 FQNNGV. Trimming cost V 2 bases and J 6 bases; bases outside gene matches: 7. The CDR3 extends over 15 amino acids. DNA for the CDR3: TGTGCCAGCAGCTTACCATCACCGGGGGGCAATGAGCAGTTCTTC. Amino acid sequence: CASSLPSPGGNEQFF.

This clonotype was seen ten or more times. V usage is TRBV7-9 and J usage is TRBJ2-3, with D tentatively TRBD2 (6 bases). The CDR3 consists of 17 residues. Trimming cost V 3 bases and J 4 bases, with 20 bases left between them. The V gene's germline CDR1 is SEHNR and CDR2 FQNEAQ (reference sequence). Written as DNA, the CDR3 is TGTGCCAGCAGCTTCGGCGGGGCCGGGGGTCGGTCAGATACGCAGTATTTT. It is translated as CASSFGGAGGRSDTQYF.

With respect to this clonotype: Germline and junction disagree at one end, which may indicate a read error. The genes are TRBV6-5 and TRBJ1-6, with D tentatively TRBD1 (6 bases). The length of the CDR3 is 18 residues. Germline lookup yields CDR1 MNHEY and CDR2 SVGAGI. CDR3 residues: CASRASPGQSSYNSPPHF. CDR3 sequence (DNA): TGTGCCAGCAGAGCCTCCCCGGGACAAAGCTCCTATAATTCACCCCCCCACTTT.

This clonotype was observed at least ten times. The rearrangement links TRBV9 to TRBJ2-5; 9 bases fit TRBD2. V was clipped by 2 bases and J by 4 bases; unmatched bases: 3. Germline lookup yields CDR1 SGDLS and CDR2 YYNGEE. This CDR3 comprises 14 residues. CDR3: CASSVQTSGETQYF. The CDR3 region has the DNA TGTGCCAGCAGCGTCCAGACTAGCGGAGAGACCCAGTACTTC.

This clonotype was counted at least ten times. The chain employs TRBV6-6 and TRBJ2-1; the match to TRBD2 covers 13 bases. The CDR3 sequence is 16 residues long. V shed 5 bases, J shed 5 bases, and the junction held 6 bases outside the gene matches. CDR1 is MNHNY and CDR2 is SVGAGI in the germline V gene (reference sequence). CDR3 DNA: TGTGCCAGCAGTAGGACTAGCGGGAGATGGGACAATGAGCAGTTCTTC. Encoded protein: CASSRTSGRWDNEQFF.

This clonotype was counted many times. V usage is TRBV6-1 and J usage is TRBJ2-1; D is uncertain. This CDR3 has 14 amino acids. The V and J ends lost 0 bases and 9 bases respectively, with 12 bases between them. CDR1 is MNHNS and CDR2 is SASEGT in the germline V gene. The CDR3 nucleotides read TGTGCCAGCAGTGAAGCGCTTCGCGTGGGTGAGCAGTTCTTC. Amino acid sequence: CASSEALRVGEQFF.

Comment on this clonotype: Possible read error: a much larger clone is one base away. This rearrangement joins TRBV7-9 to TRBJ2-5; a possible D gene is TRBD2 (5 bases). Germline V gene lookup returns CDR1 SEHNR and CDR2 FQNEAQ (reference sequence). The CDR3 contains 12 residues. CDR3 region: CTSSLEGRAQYF. In nucleotides, the CDR3 is TGTACCAGCAGCTTAGAAGGGCGGGCCCAGTACTTC.

This clonotype was picked up many times. This chain uses TRBV19 with TRBJ1-5, with D possibly being TRBD1 (5 bases). The CDR3 has 14 residues. Deletions cut 3 bases from V and 7 bases from J, with 13 bases between. The germline V gene has CDR1 LNHDA and CDR2 SQIVND (reference sequence). The CDR3 region is CASSISQGRQPQHF. Written as DNA, the CDR3 is TGTGCCAGTAGTATCTCCCAGGGCAGGCAGCCCCAGCATTTT.

Only a few counts were recorded for this clonotype. V is TRBV18 and J is TRBJ2-7, with D maybe TRBD2 (6 bases). Trimming took 0 bases from V and 6 from J, leaving 18 bases between them. Germline CDR1 reads KGHSH; CDR2 reads LQKENI. CDR3 length equals 16 residues. As DNA, the CDR3 is TGTGCCAGCTCACCACCGGGAAACTCAAGGAGGGTCGAGCAGTACTTC. Its translation is CASSPPGNSRRVEQYF.

The rearrangement joins TRBV12-3 or TRBV12-4 to TRBJ1-6, with TRBD1 matching 10 bases. V lost 2 bases and J lost 9; bases outside the gene matches: 4. The CDR3 covers 15 residues. The DNA for the CDR3 is TGTGCCAGCAGTTTAAGGGACAGGGGTCGTTCACCCCTCCACTTT. Protein: CASSLRDRGRSPLHF.